These 10 T cell receptor beta chains share one sample of origin, sequenced in a study of preoperative IRX-2 immunotherapy in early breast cancer. Treatment noted: preoperative locoregional IRX-2 cytokine immunotherapy. Sequencing was performed with immunoSEQ multiplex PCR; in TCRdb, only in-frame clones are kept and a portion is missing. Seen here are more than 35,000 clones, 77% observed once, and the top ten hold about 1%. The sample here was tumor tissue, taken after IRX-2 immunotherapy. These receptors were collected from a human donor with breast cancer.

The chain joins TRBV11-3 to TRBJ1-5; D may be TRBD1 (5 bases). This CDR3 contains 15 residues. V gave up 3 bases and J gave up 3 bases, with 12 bases separating them. Germline V CDR1 and CDR2: SGHNT, YENEEA. The CDR3 sequence is CASSLGGTNNQPQHF. In nucleotides, the CDR3 is TGTGCCAGCAGCTTGGGGGGGACTAACAATCAGCCCCAGCATTTT.

In its sample, this clone was seen a few times. The genes are TRBV12-5 and TRBJ2-7; D gene ambiguous. This CDR3 has 12 amino acids. Germline CDR1 reads LGHNT; CDR2 reads FRNRAP. The ends were cut back, 2 bases at V and 5 bases at J, with 7 bases in the middle. The CDR3 DNA follows: TGTGCTAGTGGTTTGAGGGAAGACGAGCAGTACTTC. Protein sequence: CASGLREDEQYF.

V and J are TRBV28 and TRBJ2-7; D is uncertain. The germline V and J ends were trimmed by 6 bases and 3 bases, with 9 bases remaining between them. Germline loops: CDR1 MDHEN, CDR2 SYDVKM. This CDR3 has 12 amino acids. The CDR3 is CASRTPYYEQYF. In DNA form, the CDR3 reads TGTGCCAGCAGAACCCCATACTACGAGCAGTACTTC.

The table lists this clone with a few counts. The chain has TRBV6-7 and TRBJ1-1; a possible D gene is TRBD1 (6 bases). TRBV6-7 belongs to the ORF category, with a function that is uncertain. V was cut by 5 bases and J by 2 bases, with 18 bases left in between. This CDR3 has 16 residues. The CDR3 DNA follows: TGTGCCAGCAGTGAACGACAGGCCCGAATTAACACTGAAGCTTTCTTT. Its translation: CASSERQARINTEAFF.

J is TRBJ1-5 and V is TRBV28; weak D call: TRBD1 (5 bases). Trimming shortened V by 5 bases and J by 2 bases, and 19 bases separated the two germline ends. The V gene's germline CDR1 is MDHEN and CDR2 SYDVKM. The CDR3 covers 17 residues. CDR3 nucleotide sequence: TGTGCCAGCAGTATCCCGGGCGCCGGGGGAGGCAATCAGCCCCAGCATTTT. It specifies CASSIPGAGGGNQPQHF.

The V call is TRBV6-8, the J call TRBJ1-1; 10 nucleotides agree with TRBD1. With 6 bases clipped from V and 7 bases from J, the junction kept 8 bases outside the gene matches. Germline assignment: CDR1 MNHGY and CDR2 SAAAGT. This CDR3 has 14 amino acids. CDR3 sequence: CASRRDRGRGEAFF. CDR3 in DNA: TGTGCCAGCAGACGAGACAGGGGGCGAGGTGAAGCTTTCTTT.

This clone was seen only once. The gene calls are TRBV9 and TRBJ2-7, with a weak D call TRBD2 (7 bases). The CDR3 has 14 residues. With 6 bases removed from V and 9 bases from J, the gap between germline ends came to 22 bases. In germline, CDR1 is SGDLS, CDR2 YYNGEE. The CDR3: CASTPRGGPTPQYF. CDR3 nucleotides: TGTGCCAGCACTCCTAGGGGGGGGCCGACCCCGCAGTACTTC.

The chain is built from TRBV11-3 and TRBJ1-3, with D unresolved. V was shortened by 5 bases and J by 2 bases, with 22 bases between the two germline ends. Germline loops: CDR1 SGHNT, CDR2 YENEEA. The CDR3 length is 18 residues. CDR3 sequence reads: CASSQGNRMRSPGNTIYF. CDR3 in DNA: TGTGCCAGCAGCCAAGGTAATCGGATGAGGTCGCCTGGAAACACCATATATTTT.

This clone was seen a single time. J is TRBJ2-7 and V is TRBV30; TRBD1 might be the D (5 bases). The CDR3 is made up of 13 amino acids. Germline-derived CDR1 and CDR2 are GTSNPN and SVGIG (reference sequence). V gave up 5 bases and J gave up 0 bases, with 11 bases separating them. CDR3 protein: CAWARGSSYEQYF. DNA of the CDR3: TGTGCCTGGGCTAGGGGCAGCTCCTACGAGCAGTACTTC.

The J gene is TRBJ2-5, the V gene TRBV5-1; 11 nucleotides line up with TRBD1. Germline V gene lookup returns CDR1 SGHRS and CDR2 YFSETQ. The ends lost 8 bases at V and 2 bases at J; junction bases unmatched: 8. The CDR3 is made up of 15 amino acids. CDR3 nucleotide sequence: TGCGCCAGTAATGGACAGGGGGCCGGTCAAGAGACCCAGTACTTC. Amino acid sequence: CASNGQGAGQETQYF.